The T cell receptor beta chain described here comes from a study of human T cells and chemical hapten exposure. Study-wide results and caveats: Alopecia affecting every donor means their immune response may not match healthy people's.

This CDR3 contains 14 residues. CDR1 is SGHRS and CDR2 is YFSETQ in the germline V gene. The V end was cut by 6 bases, the J end by 1 base, with 10 bases between. TCRdb passed the RACE reads through MiXCR, listing each CDR3 protein once. The table records approximately 82,000 distinct CDR3 sequences, roughly 12% of them present only once. The time point was: patch test 1, 2 weeks after DPC sensitization. The sample's treatment: therapeutic diphenylcyclopropenone sensitization with weekly scalp DPC. Points on this clonotype: Its cognate antigen is unknown.

The source of this sequence is an older woman with alopecia areata. Some clones in this sample may be carry-over from other donors' samples. The sequences come from whole blood, collected in connection with sensitization to the hapten diphenylcyclopropenone (DPC). The V call is TRBV5-1, the J call TRBJ2-2; D remains unclear. The CDR3 DNA reads TGCGCCAGCACTCGTATGATGAACACCGGGGAGCTGTTTTTT. Its protein is CASTRMMNTGELFF.